Listed here are 27 T cell receptor beta chains from one sample, sequenced in a study of CD8 T cells in Susac syndrome (dated by TCRdb to the late 2010s). Library prep was done by the immunoSEQ multiplex PCR assay. RNA was extracted using the RNeasy kit, and about 0.5 to 1 ug of the RNA was reverse transcribed with random hexamers. The public reads were reanalyzed by TCRdb: fastp trimming at Q25, MiXCR alignment, in-frame beta chains only. Under each unique CDR3 protein, matching rows form one entry showing the most common genes and DNA. This sample gives about 200,000 distinct CDR3 sequences in total; 95% of them show up just once. The ten most abundant clones make up around 0.082% of the sample. What was sequenced was CD4+ T cells from PBMCs. The receptors shown here come from a human donor with multiple sclerosis.

The CDR3 spells CASGQGVNTGELFF. CDR3 coding DNA: TGTGCCAGTGGCCAGGGGGTAAACACCGGGGAGCTGTTTTTT. The V call is TRBV27, the J call TRBJ2-2, with 7 bases lining up with TRBD1. CDR1 is MNHEY, CDR2 SMNVEV, per germline (reference sequence). The trim removed 9 bases at V and 2 bases at J, leaving 6 bases unmatched. The CDR3 has 14 amino acids.

The chain carries TRBV2 and TRBJ1-6; a possible D gene is TRBD1 (5 bases). Between the trimmed V and J ends, which lost 6 bases and 8 bases, there was a span of 8 bases. This CDR3 region has 12 residues. CDR1 is SNHLY, CDR2 FYNNEI, per germline. In DNA form, the CDR3 reads TGTGCCAGCAGCTCAGGGTATTCACCCCTCCACTTT. Its protein product is CASSSGYSPLHF.

The rearrangement joins TRBV20-1 to TRBJ2-1; D unclear. There are 12 residues in the CDR3. V lost 0 bases, J lost 6 bases, and 6 bases lay in between. Germline-derived CDR1 and CDR2 are DFQATT and SNEGSKA (reference sequence). The CDR3 region is CSARDRANEQFF. CDR3 coding DNA: TGCAGTGCTAGAGATCGGGCCAATGAGCAGTTCTTC.

V usage is TRBV12-5 and J usage is TRBJ2-7; D not certain. Germline CDR1 is LGHNT and CDR2 is FRNRAP. This CDR3 region has 14 residues. Trimming took off 4 bases at V and 6 bases at J, with 16 bases between the two ends. The CDR3 reads CASGSKVQEGEQYF. CDR3 bases: TGTGCTAGTGGTTCTAAGGTCCAGGAAGGCGAGCAGTACTTC.

The chain links TRBV27 to TRBJ2-7; a weak D match, TRBD2 (6 bases). Trimming cost V 3 bases and J 6 bases, with 12 bases left between them. Germline V gene data show CDR1 as MNHEY and CDR2 as SMNVEV (reference sequence). There are 13 residues in the CDR3. CDR3: CASSLGRNLEQYF. The CDR3 bases are TGTGCCAGCAGTTTGGGGAGGAACCTCGAGCAGTACTTC.

The DNA for the CDR3 is TGTGCCAGCTCACGGGTCTTGTCCTACAATGAGCAGTTCTTC. Its protein is CASSRVLSYNEQFF. V gene TRBV18 combines with J gene TRBJ2-1; no clear D gene. Germline CDR1 KGHSH, CDR2 LQKENI. CDR3 length: 14 amino acids. Trimming stripped 4 bases from V and 1 base from J, with 8 bases between. Complete variable domain (other parts from reference TRBV18 and TRBJ2-1): NAGVMQNPRHLVRRRGQEARLRCSPMKGHSHVYWYRQLPEEGLKFMVYLQKENIIDESGMPKERFSAEFPKEGPSILRIQQVVRGDSAAYFCASSRVLSYNEQFFGPGTRLTVL.

The chain is built from TRBV30 and TRBJ1-2, with TRBD1 as a possible D gene (5 bases). Germline values: CDR1 GTSNPN, CDR2 SVGIG (reference sequence). The CDR3 consists of 14 residues. Trimming took off 5 bases at V and 8 bases at J, with 21 bases between the two ends. CDR3 loop: CAWAINGIQGGYTF. The CDR3 nucleotides are TGTGCCTGGGCTATTAACGGCATTCAGGGCGGCTACACCTTC.

The chain employs TRBV5-6 and TRBJ1-5, with unresolved D. Trimming pared 3 bases from V and 2 bases from J, leaving 12 bases between. The CDR3 is made up of 15 amino acids. CDR1 SGHDT and CDR2 YYEEEE come from the germline V gene. CDR3 sequence reads: CASSSAPDGNQPQHF. For the CDR3, the DNA is TGTGCCAGCAGCTCTGCCCCAGACGGCAATCAGCCCCAGCATTTT.

The chain links TRBV12-3 or TRBV12-4 to TRBJ1-1, with D possibly TRBD1 on 6 matching bases. The V end was cut by 5 bases, the J end by 4 bases, with 14 bases between. CDR3 size: 14 residues. The CDR3: CASSTTGSSTEAFF. The CDR3 DNA reads as TGTGCCAGCAGTACCACAGGGTCCAGCACTGAAGCTTTCTTT.

This rearrangement joins TRBV29-1 to TRBJ2-6; D call uncertain. The CDR3 is 14 amino acids. Germline V gene lookup returns CDR1 SQVTM and CDR2 ANQGSEA. V lost 5 bases, J lost 0 bases, and 8 bases lay in between. CDR3 loop: CSVWKGSGANVLTF. The CDR3 DNA is TGCAGCGTTTGGAAGGGCTCTGGGGCCAACGTCCTGACTTTC. Based on the CDR3 plus reference TRBV29-1 and TRBJ2-6, the full variable domain is SAVISQKPSRDICQRGTSLTIQCQVDSQVTMMFWYRQQPGQSLTLIATANQGSEATYESGFVIDKFPISRPNLTFSTLTVSNMSPEDSSIYLCSVWKGSGANVLTFGAGSRLTVL.

The chain has TRBV18 and TRBJ2-5; 9 positions match TRBD2. Germline V gene data show CDR1 as KGHSH and CDR2 as LQKENI. CDR3 length: 15 residues. V trimming: 0 bases; J trimming: 5 bases; junction bases outside the gene matches: 4. The CDR3 DNA is TGTGCCAGCTCACCACCTGGACTAGCGATCGAGACCCAGTACTTC. Its translation is CASSPPGLAIETQYF.

The DNA of the CDR3 is TGCGCCAGCAGCTTGTTGGGACAGGGAGGAGATGGCTACACCTTC. This encodes CASSLLGQGGDGYTF. This rearrangement joins TRBV5-1 to TRBJ1-2; TRBD1 matches at 9 bases. CDR1 is SGHRS and CDR2 is YFSETQ in the germline V gene. This CDR3 is built from 15 residues. With 1 base clipped from V and 6 bases from J, the junction kept 7 bases outside the gene matches.

This sequence joins TRBV5-1 and TRBJ1-6; D is undetermined. V lost 5 bases and J 0 bases, leaving 9 bases between the germline ends. The CDR3 contains 15 residues. Germline V lookup: CDR1 SGHRS, CDR2 YFSETQ. The CDR3 loop is CASSPDRSYNSPLHF. In DNA, the CDR3 is TGCGCCAGCAGTCCGGACCGCTCCTATAATTCACCCCTCCACTTT. The full variable domain, its missing parts supplied by reference TRBV5-1 and TRBJ1-6, is KAGVTQTPRYLIKTRGQQVTLSCSPISGHRSVSWYQQTPGQGLQFLFEYFSETQRNKGNFPGRFSGRQFSNSRSEMNVSTLELGDSALYLCASSPDRSYNSPLHFGNGTRLTVT.

This clonotype showed up just once. The chain employs TRBV20-1 and TRBJ1-1; TRBD1 matches 12 bases. This CDR3 is 13 amino acids long. Germline V gene sequence: CDR1 DFQATT, CDR2 SNEGSKA (reference sequence). Trimming cost V 6 bases and J 8 bases; bases outside gene matches: 7. The CDR3 bases are TGCAGTGCCGGGACAGGGGGCGTACCCGAAGCTTTCTTT. Amino acid sequence: CSAGTGGVPEAFF.

This chain uses TRBV3-1 with TRBJ2-7; D gene uncertain. V was cut by 2 bases and J by 4 bases, with 15 bases left in between. Looked up from germline, CDR1 is LGHDT and CDR2 is YNNKEL (reference sequence). This CDR3 contains 15 residues. CDR3 nucleotide sequence: TGTGCCAGCAGCCAAATCGGATTCTCAGAGTACGAGCAGTACTTC. Translating it yields CASSQIGFSEYEQYF.

This CDR3 is CASHWVRDGGHSYNEQFF. CDR3 nucleotide sequence: TGTGCCAGCCATTGGGTGAGGGACGGGGGCCACTCCTACAATGAGCAGTTCTTC. This chain connects TRBV5-6 to TRBJ2-1; D assignment may be TRBD1 or TRBD2 (6 bases each). The CDR3 is made up of 18 amino acids. The germline V and J ends were trimmed by 7 bases and 0 bases, with 23 bases remaining between them. Germline V lookup: CDR1 SGHDT, CDR2 YYEEEE.

V and J are TRBV3-1 and TRBJ1-2; maybe TRBD1 (5 bases). Looked up from germline, CDR1 is LGHDT and CDR2 is YNNKEL (reference sequence). V shed 2 bases and J shed 6 bases, with 13 bases lying between them. This CDR3 comprises 14 residues. CDR3 nucleotides: TGTGCCAGCAGCCAACCGACAGAGGGAGATGGCTACACCTTC. Residues: CASSQPTEGDGYTF.

This clonotype was observed a single time. The gene calls are TRBV7-3 and TRBJ2-2; D possibly corresponds to TRBD2 (5 bases). V lost 5 bases to trimming and J lost 8 bases, with 12 bases between them. CDR1 and CDR2 from the germline V gene are SGHTA and FQGTGA. CDR3 length: 13 amino acids. CDR3 bases: TGTGCCAGCAGCCCTGGGGAGTTGGGGGAGCTGTTTTTT. Its protein is CASSPGELGELFF.

The rearrangement joins TRBV27 to TRBJ1-1; TRBD1 is a possible D gene (6 bases). Germline V gene sequence: CDR1 MNHEY, CDR2 SMNVEV (reference sequence). This CDR3 region has 15 residues. V was pared by 5 bases and J by 1 base, with 14 bases between. The CDR3 bases are TGTGCCAGCAGTCCCGCGGGGGCGGGGAACACTGAAGCTTTCTTT. Translating gives CASSPAGAGNTEAFF.

The sample holds one count of this clonotype. This chain links TRBV29-1 with TRBJ1-2; D is perhaps TRBD1 (6 bases). CDR3 length: 13 residues. Germline V gene lookup returns CDR1 SQVTM and CDR2 ANQGSEA. Trimming pared 7 bases from V and 6 bases from J, leaving 18 bases between. CDR3 amino acids: CSGNRVGADGYTF. As DNA, the CDR3 is TGCAGCGGCAATCGGGTGGGGGCTGATGGCTACACCTTC.

The chain carries TRBV29-1 and TRBJ1-4; 8 nucleotides align to TRBD1. Germline CDR1 reads SQVTM; CDR2 reads ANQGSEA. This CDR3 has 12 residues. Trimming at V came to 6 bases and at J to 8 bases, leaving 5 bases not matched to a gene. The CDR3 region is CSVGRQGEKLFF. The DNA of the CDR3 is TGCAGCGTGGGCCGACAGGGGGAAAAACTGTTTTTT. Full variable domain (remainder filled in from reference TRBV29-1 and TRBJ1-4): SAVISQKPSRDICQRGTSLTIQCQVDSQVTMMFWYRQQPGQSLTLIATANQGSEATYESGFVIDKFPISRPNLTFSTLTVSNMSPEDSSIYLCSVGRQGEKLFFGSGTQLSVL.

As to this clonotype: It is unclear where the CDR3 begins or ends on the DNA, so no DNA is shown, and the CDR3 is as TCRdb lists it. This chain connects TRBV9 to TRBJ1-1. The CDR3 is 10 amino acids in total, end residues counted. Germline CDR1 is SGDLS and CDR2 is YYNGEE. CDR3 sequence: CASSVACGNF.

This chain's CDR3 is CAWWGRGYGYTF. CDR3 coding DNA: TGTGCCTGGTGGGGACGGGGCTATGGCTACACCTTC. The rearrangement joins TRBV30 to TRBJ1-2, with D perhaps matching TRBD1 (5 bases). Germline CDR1 reads GTSNPN; CDR2 reads SVGIG (reference sequence). The CDR3 totals 12 residues. Trimming pared 5 bases from V and 4 bases from J, leaving 11 bases between.

This rearrangement joins TRBV2 to TRBJ2-5, with a possible D match to TRBD1 (6 bases). This CDR3 contains 14 residues. Trimming left V 6 bases short and J 1 base short, with 12 bases between. Germline V lookup: CDR1 SNHLY, CDR2 FYNNEI. CDR3 amino acids: CASRPRQAQETQYF. CDR3 sequence (DNA): TGTGCCAGCAGGCCGCGACAGGCCCAAGAGACCCAGTACTTC.

This sequence joins TRBV29-1 and TRBJ2-1; TRBD1 matches 7 bases. This CDR3 has 15 residues. The trim removed 6 bases at V and 1 base at J, leaving 9 bases unmatched. CDR1 and CDR2 (germline): SQVTM, ANQGSEA. The DNA for the CDR3 is TGCAGCGTCATATCCAGGGGGAAGTCCTACAATGAGCAGTTCTTC. Translation: CSVISRGKSYNEQFF.

This clonotype came up once. CDR3 DNA sequence: TGTGCCAGCAGCTTGAGGCGGGGGGGTGGCACAGATACGCAGTATTTT. Its protein is CASSLRRGGGTDTQYF. This sequence joins TRBV5-6 and TRBJ2-3; TRBD2 matches 9 bases. This CDR3 spans 16 amino acids. The ends lost 1 base at V and 1 base at J; junction bases unmatched: 4. Germline V CDR1 and CDR2: SGHDT, YYEEEE.

V and J are TRBV5-1 and TRBJ2-7; D unclear. CDR3 length equals 15 residues. V lost 0 bases and J lost 6, with 16 bases in between. The germline V gene encodes CDR1 SGHRS and CDR2 YFSETQ. This CDR3 reads CASSLARAKTCEQYV. The CDR3 DNA reads as TGCGCCAGCAGCTTGGCCCGAGCCAAGACGTGCGAGCAGTACGTC.